The 5 T cell receptor beta chains below all came from one sample that was sequenced in a study of blood T cell repertoires in COVID-19. Assay used: immunoSEQ multiplex PCR; TCRdb lists only in-frame clones, some missing. The sample has around 130,000 clones, approximately 88% seen once. Sequencing used peripheral blood. These receptors came from a man aged 55 to 70 with acute or convalescent COVID-19.

This clone was detected once. The junction shows a germline mismatch at one end, possibly a read error. The J gene is TRBJ2-3, the V gene TRBV10-3, with 9 nucleotides matching TRBD1. The germline CDR1 and CDR2 sequences are ENHRY and SYGVKD. CDR3 length: 15 amino acids. CDR3 sequence reads: CATSYRGRGTDTQYF. In DNA form, the CDR3 reads TGTGCCACCAGTTACAGGGGGCGAGGGACAGATACGCAGTATTTT.

The gene calls are TRBV5-1 and TRBJ2-7, with D maybe TRBD2 (6 bases). Trimming took 4 bases from V and 3 from J, leaving 14 bases between them. The CDR3 loop spans 14 amino acids. Germline CDR1 and CDR2: SGHRS and YFSETQ. For the CDR3, the DNA is TGCGCCAGCAGCCCGCTTGCGGGGAGCTACGAGCAGTACTTC. Translating it yields CASSPLAGSYEQYF.

The table lists this clone with a count of one. CDR3 DNA sequence: TGTGCCAGCAGCGCCAGCGGGAGGGATATCAATGAGCAGTTCTTC. Amino acid sequence: CASSASGRDINEQFF. The rearrangement links TRBV9 to TRBJ2-1, with 10 bases matching TRBD2. J was trimmed by 6 bases and V by 3 bases; bases with no gene match: 6. In germline, CDR1 is SGDLS, CDR2 YYNGEE. CDR3 length equals 15 residues. The full variable domain, completed using reference TRBV9 and TRBJ2-1, is DSGVTQTPKHLITATGQRVTLRCSPRSGDLSVYWYQQSLDQGLQFLIQYYNGEERAKGNILERFSAQQFPDLHSELNLSSLELGDSALYFCASSASGRDINEQFFGPGTRLTVL.

This chain connects TRBV10-3 to TRBJ1-2; 12 nucleotides align to TRBD1. The CDR3 loop spans 14 amino acids. Germline V CDR1 and CDR2: ENHRY, SYGVKD. V dropped 4 bases and J dropped 7; count of bases not matched to a gene: 4. This CDR3 reads CAISGDRGPGGYTF. The CDR3 DNA reads as TGTGCCATCAGTGGGGACAGGGGGCCCGGTGGCTACACCTTC.

This chain links TRBV6-5 with TRBJ2-2; D possibly corresponds to TRBD2 (5 bases). V was shortened by 6 bases and J by 13 bases, with 18 bases between the two germline ends. The CDR3 spans 13 residues. Germline-derived CDR1 and CDR2 are MNHEY and SVGAGI. The DNA of the CDR3 is TGTGCCAGCAGCGAGGCTACCACCGGAGGGCTGTTTTTT. Protein product: CASSEATTGGLFF.